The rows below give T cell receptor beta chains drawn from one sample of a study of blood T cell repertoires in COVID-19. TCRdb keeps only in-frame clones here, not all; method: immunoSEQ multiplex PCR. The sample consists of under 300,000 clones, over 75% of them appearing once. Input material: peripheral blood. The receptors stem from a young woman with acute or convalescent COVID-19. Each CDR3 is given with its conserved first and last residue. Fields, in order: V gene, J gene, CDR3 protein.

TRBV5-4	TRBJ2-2	CASNEAGGNTGELFF
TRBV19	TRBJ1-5	CASSITWTGGNSNQPQHF
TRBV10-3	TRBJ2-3	CAISEDQRGTDTQYF
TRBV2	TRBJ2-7	CATMDRYSYEQYF
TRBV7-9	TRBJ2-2	CASRFSVVGELFF
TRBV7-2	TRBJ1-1	CASSSTGTTEAFF
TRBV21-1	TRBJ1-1	CASSKAPGQEAFF
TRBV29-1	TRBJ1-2	CSVRDNGYTF
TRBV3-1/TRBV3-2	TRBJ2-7	CASSPGSYEQYF
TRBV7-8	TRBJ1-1	CASSLVRGTEAFF
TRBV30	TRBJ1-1	CAWTIGRGTEAFF
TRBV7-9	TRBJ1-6	CASSLAGSSPLHF
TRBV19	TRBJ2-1	CASSIGGQGFF
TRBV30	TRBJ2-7	CAWSTGQRSYEQYF
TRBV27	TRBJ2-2	CASSFIGATGELFF
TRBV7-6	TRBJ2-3	CASSLLAGQSTDTQYF
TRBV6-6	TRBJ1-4	CASSYSGRVGEKLFF
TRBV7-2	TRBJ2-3	CASSLAAGGISTDTQYF
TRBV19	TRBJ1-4	CASSIGGTANEKLFF
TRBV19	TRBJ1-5	CASSIFDRSNQPQHF
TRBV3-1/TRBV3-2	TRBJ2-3	CASSSTASTDTQYF
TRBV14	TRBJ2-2	CASRQQGIGELFF
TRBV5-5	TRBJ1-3	CASSPETGNSGNTIYF
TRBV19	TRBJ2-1	CASSPRGGLATNEQFF
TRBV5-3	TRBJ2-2	CAAYSERNTGELFF
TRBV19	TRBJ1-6	CASSPDRGSYNSPLHF
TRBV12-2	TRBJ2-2	CAGASGMAGELFF
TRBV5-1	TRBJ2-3	CASSLAEAGNTDTQYF
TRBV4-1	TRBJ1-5	CASSREGTGAHQPQHF
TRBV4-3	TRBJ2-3	CASSQGAGYTDTQYF
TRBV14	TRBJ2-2	CASSQDLGADYTGELFF
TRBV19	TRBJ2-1	CASSILAGHYNEQFF
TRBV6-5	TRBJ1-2	CASRGTAYYGYTF